These T cell receptor beta chains were read from a single sample in a study of PD-1 blockade in mismatch repair-deficient tumors. The repertoire was sequenced with immunoSEQ multiplex PCR; TCRdb's copy has only in-frame clones and lacks some. The sample yields over 750 clones, around 66% seen once. The specimen comprised primary tumor tissue, sampled from a patient treated with pembrolizumab. These receptors all stem from an adult with mismatch repair-deficient cancer. CDR3s include the opening cysteine and the closing phenylalanine or tryptophan. Each record gives: CDR3 length, clone size, V gene, D gene, J gene, CDR3 DNA, CDR3 protein. The D gene is left open where the match is weak. Rows may omit the clone size; those that give it use once, few, many or a size class.

>12|once|TRBV5-4|.|TRBJ1-1
TGTGCCAGCAGCGCGAGAACAGCTGAAGCTTTCTTT
CASSARTAEAFF
>17|.|TRBV21-1|.|TRBJ1-6
TGTGCCAGCAGTCGAAGTGTAGCTACACATACTAATTCACCCCTCCACTTT
CASSRSVATHTNSPLHF
>14|few|TRBV2|.|TRBJ2-3
TGTGCCAGCAGCCCGGGGGAGTTAGGTGATACGCAGTATTTT
CASSPGELGDTQYF
>14|.|TRBV18|.|TRBJ1-2
TGTGCCAGCTCACCAGGACGGACCAACTATGGCTACACCTTC
CASSPGRTNYGYTF
>15|.|TRBV5-5|.|TRBJ1-5
TGTGCCAGCAGCTTGGGGTCGCATAGCAATCAGCCCCAGCATTTT
CASSLGSHSNQPQHF
>15|few|TRBV28|.|TRBJ1-2
TGTGCCAGCAGTTTACGACGCCTAGGGCTTAATGGCTACACCTTC
CASSLRRLGLNGYTF
>15|.|TRBV6-6|.|TRBJ1-3
TGTGCCAGCAGTTATCAGCCGGGGTCTGGAAACACCATATATTTT
CASSYQPGSGNTIYF
>15|.|TRBV2|TRBD2|TRBJ2-3
TGTGCCAGCAGTCCTAGCGGGAGCTTCACAGATACGCAGTATTTT
CASSPSGSFTDTQYF
>14|.|TRBV11-3|TRBD2|TRBJ2-7
TGTGCCAGCAGCTTAGCGGGAGGGCCGAGGGAGCAGTACTTC
CASSLAGGPREQYF
>13|.|TRBV29-1|.|TRBJ2-3
TGCAGCGGGGGGACTTCGCCCACAGATACGCAGTATTTT
CSGGTSPTDTQYF
>16|few|TRBV7-2|TRBD1|TRBJ2-2
TGTGCCAGCAGCTTACCGGGACAGGTCAACACCGGGGAGCTGTTTTTT
CASSLPGQVNTGELFF
>14|.|TRBV15|TRBD1|TRBJ1-4
TGTGCCACCAGCACGACAGGGATTGGCGAAAAACTGTTTTTT
CATSTTGIGEKLFF
>15|.|TRBV4-1|TRBD2|TRBJ2-7
TGCGCCAGCAGCCAAGGACTAGCGGGAACCTACGAGCAGTACTTC
CASSQGLAGTYEQYF
>15|.|TRBV18|.|TRBJ2-1
TGTGCCAGCTCACCACCGTTTCTAGAGGGCAATGAGCAGTTCTTC
CASSPPFLEGNEQFF
>13|few|TRBV5-6|.|TRBJ2-2
TGTGCCAGCAGCATAGGAGACACCGGGGAGCTGTTTTTT
CASSIGDTGELFF
>14|.|TRBV6-1|.|TRBJ2-7
TGTGCCAGCAGTGAAGACGGATCCGTTTACGAGCAGTACTTC
CASSEDGSVYEQYF
>13|.|TRBV19|.|TRBJ1-4
TGTGCCAGTACAGGGGCAACTAATGAAAAACTGTTTTTT
CASTGATNEKLFF
>13|few|TRBV9|.|TRBJ2-7
TGTGCCAGCAGCCGGGACTTAACCTACGAGCAGTACTTC
CASSRDLTYEQYF
>15|.|TRBV5-6|TRBD1|TRBJ2-7
TGTGCCAGCAGCCCGATGACAGGGGGCATCTACGAGCAGTACTTC
CASSPMTGGIYEQYF
>12|.|TRBV29-1|.|TRBJ2-3
TGCAGCGTTGATGGTGGAAGGCGGACGCAGTATTTT
CSVDGGRRTQYF
>16|.|TRBV6-1|.|TRBJ1-1
TGTGCCAGCAGTGAATCTCCAGGGACTCGGGCCACTGAAGCTTTCTTT
CASSESPGTRATEAFF
>12|large|TRBV25-1|.|TRBJ2-1
TGTGCCAGCAGTCGGGCCGTTAATGAGCAGTTCTTC
CASSRAVNEQFF
>17|.|TRBV19|.|TRBJ2-2
TGTGCCAGTAGTCCGGGGCAGTCTAGGCCCCCGGCCGGGGAGCTGTTTTTT
CASSPGQSRPPAGELFF
>15|.|TRBV14|.|TRBJ2-1
TGTGCCAGCAGCCTAGGGAACTGGGACTACAATGAGCAGTTCTTC
CASSLGNWDYNEQFF
>18|.|TRBV4-1|TRBD2|TRBJ2-1
TGCGCCAGCAGCCACCTGGGACTAGCGGGAGGGAGATTCGATGAGCAGTTCTTC
CASSHLGLAGGRFDEQFF
>14|few|TRBV5-1|.|TRBJ2-7
TGCGCCAGCAGTTTTTCCGGGACAATGGCCGAGCAGTACTTC
CASSFSGTMAEQYF
>14|.|TRBV7-6|.|TRBJ1-4
TGTGCCAGCAGCTTAGAATCGGCAGGGAGGAAACTGTTTTTT
CASSLESAGRKLFF
>18|.|TRBV30|TRBD2|TRBJ2-3
TGTGCCTGGAGACCCCCGCGAACTAGCGGGAGCTTTGCAGATACGCAGTATTTT
CAWRPPRTSGSFADTQYF
>13|.|TRBV10-2|.|TRBJ2-7
TGCGCCAGCAGTCTGGACCTAGGGAACGAGCAGTACTTC
CASSLDLGNEQYF
>15|.|TRBV4-2|TRBD2|TRBJ2-1
TGTGCCAGCAGCCAGGGGACTAGCACCACAAATGAGCAGTTCTTC
CASSQGTSTTNEQFF
>16|few|TRBV9|TRBD2|TRBJ2-1
TGTGCCAGCAGCGTAGACCTAGCGGGAGAGTTCCATGAGCAGTTCTTC
CASSVDLAGEFHEQFF
>15|.|TRBV7-3|TRBD2|TRBJ2-1
TGTGCCAGCAGCCAGGGACTACACTCCTACAATGAGCAGTTCTTC
CASSQGLHSYNEQFF
>16|.|TRBV28|.|TRBJ2-2
TGTGCCAGCAGGATCGACGGTGACACGAACACCGGGGAGCTGTTTTTT
CASRIDGDTNTGELFF
>14|.|TRBV4-1|.|TRBJ2-5
TGCGCCAGCAGCCACGTACTAGCCGGCGAGACCCAGTACTTC
CASSHVLAGETQYF
>14|few|TRBV28|.|TRBJ2-3
TGTGCCAGCAGTTTTGGGGGAAGCACAGATACGCAGTATTTT
CASSFGGSTDTQYF
>15|.|TRBV11-2|.|TRBJ2-2
TGTGCCAGCAGCTTAGATGGGGGTAACACCGGGGAGCTGTTTTTT
CASSLDGGNTGELFF
>17|.|TRBV28|TRBD2|TRBJ2-1
TGTGCCAGCAGCCATATGGGGACTAGCGGGAGGTACAATGAGCAGTTCTTC
CASSHMGTSGRYNEQFF
>15|.|TRBV10-3|.|TRBJ1-1
TGTGCCATTTCAGCCACAGATATTATGAACACTGAAGCTTTCTTT
CAISATDIMNTEAFF
>13|.|TRBV7-8|.|TRBJ1-1
TGTGCCAACAGCCCAGGGATGTACACTGAAGCTTTCTTT
CANSPGMYTEAFF
>14|.|TRBV15|.|TRBJ2-3
TGTGCCACCAGCAGGAGTCTAGGTGGGGATACGCAGTATTTT
CATSRSLGGDTQYF
>15|.|TRBV7-2|TRBD1|TRBJ1-2
TGTGCCAGCAGCCCCGAAGGACAGGGTACGGGGGGCTACACCTTC
CASSPEGQGTGGYTF